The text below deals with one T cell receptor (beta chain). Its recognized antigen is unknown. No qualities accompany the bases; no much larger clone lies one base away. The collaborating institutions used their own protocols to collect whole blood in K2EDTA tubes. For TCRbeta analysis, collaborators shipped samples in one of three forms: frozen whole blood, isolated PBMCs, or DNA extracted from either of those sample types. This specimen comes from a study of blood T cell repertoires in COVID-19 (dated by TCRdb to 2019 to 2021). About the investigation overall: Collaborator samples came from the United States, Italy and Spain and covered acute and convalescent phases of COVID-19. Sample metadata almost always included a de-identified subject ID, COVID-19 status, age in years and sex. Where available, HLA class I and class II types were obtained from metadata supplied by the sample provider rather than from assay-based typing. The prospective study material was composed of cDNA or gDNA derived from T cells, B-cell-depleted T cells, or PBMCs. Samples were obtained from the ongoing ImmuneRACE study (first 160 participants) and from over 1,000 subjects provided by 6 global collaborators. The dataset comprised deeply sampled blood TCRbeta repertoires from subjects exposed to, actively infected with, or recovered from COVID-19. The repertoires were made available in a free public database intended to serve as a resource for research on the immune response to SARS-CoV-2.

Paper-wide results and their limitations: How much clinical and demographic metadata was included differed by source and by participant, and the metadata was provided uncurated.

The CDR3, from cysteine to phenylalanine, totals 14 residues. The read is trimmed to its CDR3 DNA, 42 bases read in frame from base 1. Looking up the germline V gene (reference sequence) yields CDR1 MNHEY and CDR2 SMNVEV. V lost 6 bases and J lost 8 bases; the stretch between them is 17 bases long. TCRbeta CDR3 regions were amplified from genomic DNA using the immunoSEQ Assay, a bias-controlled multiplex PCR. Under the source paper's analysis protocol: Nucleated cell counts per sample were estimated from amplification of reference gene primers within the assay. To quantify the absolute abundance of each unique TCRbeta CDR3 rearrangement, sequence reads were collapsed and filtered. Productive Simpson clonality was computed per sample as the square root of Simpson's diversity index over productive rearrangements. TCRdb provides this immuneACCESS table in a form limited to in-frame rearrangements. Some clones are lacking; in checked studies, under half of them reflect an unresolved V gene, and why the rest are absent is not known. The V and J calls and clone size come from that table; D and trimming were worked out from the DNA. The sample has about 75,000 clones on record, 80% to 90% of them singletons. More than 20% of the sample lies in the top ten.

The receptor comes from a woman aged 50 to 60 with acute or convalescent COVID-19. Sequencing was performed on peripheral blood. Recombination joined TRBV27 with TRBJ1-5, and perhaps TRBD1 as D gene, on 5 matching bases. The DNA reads TGTGCCAGCAGCCCGACAGTCTCCATCAAGCCCCAGCATTTT. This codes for CASSPTVSIKPQHF.